This passage covers 14 T cell receptor beta chains from one sample sequenced in a study of blood T cell repertoires in COVID-19. Assay: immunoSEQ multiplex PCR; the TCRdb copy retains only in-frame clones and omits some. Found here are more than 200,000 clones, 85% to 90% of them singletons; the top ten hold about 6%. The sequenced sample was peripheral blood. These receptors came from a man older than 75 with acute or convalescent COVID-19.

The V call is TRBV10-1, the J call TRBJ2-7; TRBD1 matches at 8 bases. Germline CDR1 is WNHNN and CDR2 is SYGVQD (reference sequence). V dropped 5 bases and J dropped 6; count of bases not matched to a gene: 9. The CDR3 runs to 14 residues. The DNA of the CDR3 is TGCGCCAGCAGTCACATGGACAGGGTACGCGAGCAGTACGTC. This sequence encodes CASSHMDRVREQYV.

In its sample, this clone was seen a few times. The gene calls are TRBV7-2 and TRBJ2-1, with TRBD2 matching over 10 bases. The CDR3 covers 17 residues. The V gene's germline CDR1 is SGHTA and CDR2 FQGNSA. J lost 4 bases, V lost 4 bases, and 10 bases had no gene match. The CDR3 DNA follows: TGTGCCAGCAGCTCCCCAATTGGACTAGCGGTTTACAATGAGCAGTTCTTC. This translates into CASSSPIGLAVYNEQFF.

The V gene is TRBV5-1, the J gene TRBJ2-3; TRBD1 matches at 7 bases. V shed 5 bases, J shed 1 base, and the junction held 4 bases outside the gene matches. The length of the CDR3 is 14 residues. The germline V gene encodes CDR1 SGHRS and CDR2 YFSETQ. The CDR3 sequence: CASSPGTGTDTQYF. DNA of the CDR3: TGCGCCAGCAGTCCCGGGACAGGCACAGATACGCAGTATTTT.

The chain has TRBV5-1 and TRBJ2-7; the D gene is possibly TRBD1 (5 bases). Germline CDR1 reads SGHRS; CDR2 reads YFSETQ. The CDR3 runs 12 residues. Trimming stripped 7 bases from V and 4 bases from J, with 12 bases between. CDR3 protein: CASSPDRYEQYF. CDR3 DNA sequence: TGCGCCAGCTCCCCAGACAGATACGAGCAGTACTTC. Full variable domain (missing parts from reference TRBV5-1 and TRBJ2-7): KAGVTQTPRYLIKTRGQQVTLSCSPISGHRSVSWYQQTPGQGLQFLFEYFSETQRNKGNFPGRFSGRQFSNSRSEMNVSTLELGDSALYLCASSPDRYEQYFGPGTRLTVT.

This sequence joins TRBV11-2 and TRBJ2-7, with a tentative D call TRBD2 (5 bases). With 5 bases removed from V and 2 bases from J, the gap between germline ends came to 13 bases. Per germline, CDR1 SGHAT and CDR2 FQNNGV. The CDR3 contains 14 residues. CDR3 nucleotide sequence: TGTGCCAGCAGCCAGGACTGGATAACCTACGAGCAGTACTTC. This encodes CASSQDWITYEQYF.

The chain links TRBV21-1 to TRBJ1-5. TRBV21-1 is designated a pseudogene. The CDR3 extends over 15 amino acids. The CDR3 DNA follows: TGTGCCAGCAGCAAAGCGGGAGGGGGAGATCAGCCCCAGCATTTT. Its protein is CASSKAGGGDQPQHF.

This clone showed up just once. The chain joins TRBV19 to TRBJ2-5; perhaps TRBD1 as D (6 bases). The CDR3 spans 14 residues. CDR1 and CDR2 from the germline V gene are LNHDA and SQIVND (reference sequence). The germline V and J ends were trimmed by 1 base and 3 bases, with 9 bases remaining between them. The chain's CDR3 is CASSIVNREETQYF. The DNA for the CDR3 is TGTGCCAGTAGTATAGTGAACAGGGAAGAGACCCAGTACTTC.

This clone was detected a few times. The V call is TRBV24-1, the J call TRBJ2-1; no clear D. V lost 3 bases and J lost 6, with 8 bases in between. The CDR3 is made up of 13 amino acids. CDR1 KGHDR and CDR2 SFDVKD come from the germline V gene. CDR3 sequence reads: CATSDPPGNEQFF. CDR3 DNA sequence: TGTGCCACCAGTGATCCCCCGGGCAATGAGCAGTTCTTC.

The V gene is TRBV3-1 (or the pseudogene TRBV3-2), the J gene TRBJ2-7; 8 bases match TRBD1. V was pared by 4 bases and J by 7 bases, with 6 bases of the junction left unmatched. CDR1 is LGHDT, CDR2 YNNKEL, per germline (reference sequence). The CDR3 loop spans 13 amino acids. The CDR3 region is CASSLGTGWEQYF. The CDR3 DNA follows: TGTGCCAGCAGCCTCGGGACAGGATGGGAGCAGTACTTC.

V usage is TRBV29-1 and J usage is TRBJ2-5; tentative D call: TRBD2 (6 bases). The CDR3 covers 13 residues. Germline V gives CDR1 SQVTM, CDR2 ANQGSEA. Trimming shortened V by 4 bases and J by 5 bases, and 14 bases separated the two germline ends. The CDR3 sequence is CSVGLRTTETQYF. Here the CDR3 DNA reads TGCAGCGTTGGACTTCGGACTACGGAGACCCAGTACTTC.

V and J are TRBV4-2 and TRBJ2-7; 9 bases line up with TRBD1. CDR1 and CDR2 (germline): LGHNA, YNFKEQ. The CDR3 has 14 residues. J was trimmed by 6 bases and V by 5 bases; bases with no gene match: 8. CDR3 region: CASSSWTGAAEQYF. The CDR3 bases are TGTGCCAGCAGCTCGTGGACAGGGGCGGCCGAGCAGTACTTC.

The rearrangement uses TRBV12-3 or TRBV12-4 and TRBJ2-7; D is unclear. The ends were cut back, 2 bases at V and 3 bases at J, with 8 bases in the middle. The CDR3 sequence is 13 residues long. CDR3 in DNA: TGTGCCAGCAGTTTATCACAGATCTACGAGCAGTACTTC. Its translation: CASSLSQIYEQYF.

The chain is built from TRBV25-1 and TRBJ1-4, with a weak D call TRBD1 (6 bases). This CDR3 is 16 amino acids long. V shed 2 bases and J shed 2 bases, with 12 bases lying between them. Germline-derived CDR1 and CDR2 are MGHDK and SYGVNS. CDR3 coding DNA: TGTGCCAGCAGTGAAGTGGGGGCAGGGACTAATGAAAAACTGTTTTTT. This sequence encodes CASSEVGAGTNEKLFF.

V is TRBV18 and J is TRBJ1-5; 7 bases agree with TRBD1. The CDR3 extends over 13 amino acids. CDR1 is KGHSH, CDR2 LQKENI, per germline. With V trimmed by 8 bases and J by 5 bases, 6 bases remained unmatched. CDR3 DNA sequence: TGTGCCAGCGGGGACAGCCTCGATCAGCCCCAGCATTTT. It is translated as CASGDSLDQPQHF.